This TCR beta chain emerged from a study of radiation and T cells in renal cell carcinoma. Treatment: 15 Gy SBRT to primary tumor, nephrectomy 4 weeks later. Nephrectomy followed 15 Gy stereotactic body radiation by 4 weeks. Repertoires were generated with immunoSEQ multiplex PCR, while TCRdb's copy carries only in-frame clones and drops some. The table lists approximately 24,000 clones, around 47% of them singletons. Notes on the study in general: Intratumoral heterogeneity was not captured in these approximately 1 g regions. Irradiated tumors held more dominant CDR3 motifs than control tumors.

In this sample, this clone turned up once. The antigen is unknown. Other DNA sequences in this specimen translate into the identical CDR3. V gave up 5 bases and J gave up 5 bases, with 3 bases separating them. This CDR3 region has 11 residues. CDR1 and CDR2 from the germline V gene are MGHRA and YSYEKL. The chain uses TRBV4-1 and TRBJ2-2; D gene unclear. Sequenced here: tumor tissue, sampled from a patient whose treatment included radiotherapy and nephrectomy. The TCR comes from a woman aged 50 to 60 with renal cell carcinoma. DNA of the CDR3: TGCGCCAGCAGCGTTACCGGGGAGCTGTTTTTT. As protein: CASSVTGELFF.